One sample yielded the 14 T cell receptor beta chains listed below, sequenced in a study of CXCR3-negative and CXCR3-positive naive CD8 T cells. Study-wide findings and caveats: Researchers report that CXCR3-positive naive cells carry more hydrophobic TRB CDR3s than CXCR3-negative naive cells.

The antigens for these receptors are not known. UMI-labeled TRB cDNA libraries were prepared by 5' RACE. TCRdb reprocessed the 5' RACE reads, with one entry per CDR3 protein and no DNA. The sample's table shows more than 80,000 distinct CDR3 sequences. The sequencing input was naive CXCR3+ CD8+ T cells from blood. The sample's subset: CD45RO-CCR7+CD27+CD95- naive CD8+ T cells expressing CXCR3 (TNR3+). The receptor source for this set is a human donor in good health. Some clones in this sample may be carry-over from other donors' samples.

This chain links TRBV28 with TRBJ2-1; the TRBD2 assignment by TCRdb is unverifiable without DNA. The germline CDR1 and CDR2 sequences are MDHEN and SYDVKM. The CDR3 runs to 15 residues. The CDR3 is CASRAVVAGDNEQFF.

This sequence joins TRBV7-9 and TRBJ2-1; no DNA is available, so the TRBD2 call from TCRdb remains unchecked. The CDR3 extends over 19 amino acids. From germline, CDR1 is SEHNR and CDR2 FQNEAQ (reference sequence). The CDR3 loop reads CASSPTQLATLGIYNEQFF.

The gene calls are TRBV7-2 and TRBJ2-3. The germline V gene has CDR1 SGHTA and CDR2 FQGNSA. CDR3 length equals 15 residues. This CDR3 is CASSLPSGGTDTQYF.

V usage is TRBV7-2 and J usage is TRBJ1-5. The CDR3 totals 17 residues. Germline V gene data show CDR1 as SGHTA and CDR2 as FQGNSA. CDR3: CASSLGGRGEENQPQHF.

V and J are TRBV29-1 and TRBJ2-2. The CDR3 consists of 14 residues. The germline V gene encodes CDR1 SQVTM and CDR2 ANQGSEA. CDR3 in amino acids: CSVEVNSNTGELFF.

The CDR3 sequence: CSARVVAGGTGELFF. V is TRBV20-1 and J is TRBJ2-2; the D call from TCRdb, TRBD2, cannot be confirmed without DNA. The germline V gene has CDR1 DFQATT and CDR2 SNEGSKA (reference sequence). The CDR3 loop spans 15 amino acids.

CDR3 sequence: CASAGSYNEQFF. This chain links TRBV19 with TRBJ2-1; absent DNA, TCRdb's TRBD2 call cannot be checked. The CDR3 extends over 12 amino acids. Germline loops: CDR1 LNHDA, CDR2 SQIVND (reference sequence).

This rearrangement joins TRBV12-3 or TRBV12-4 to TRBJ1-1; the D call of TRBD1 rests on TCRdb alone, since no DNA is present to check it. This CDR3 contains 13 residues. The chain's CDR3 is CASSLGGSTEAFF.

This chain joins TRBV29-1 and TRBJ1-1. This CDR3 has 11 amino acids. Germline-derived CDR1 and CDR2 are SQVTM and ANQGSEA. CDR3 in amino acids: CSVLRVTEAFF.

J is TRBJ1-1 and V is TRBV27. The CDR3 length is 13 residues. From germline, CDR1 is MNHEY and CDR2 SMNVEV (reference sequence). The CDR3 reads CASSPVSGTEAFF.

CDR3 in amino acids: CASSFTDQAYEQYF. The rearrangement joins TRBV5-1 to TRBJ2-7. This CDR3 comprises 14 residues. CDR1 is SGHRS and CDR2 is YFSETQ in the germline V gene.

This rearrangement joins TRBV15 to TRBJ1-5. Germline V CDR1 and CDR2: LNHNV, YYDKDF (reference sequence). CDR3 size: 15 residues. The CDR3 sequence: CATSRDEGPRQPQHF.

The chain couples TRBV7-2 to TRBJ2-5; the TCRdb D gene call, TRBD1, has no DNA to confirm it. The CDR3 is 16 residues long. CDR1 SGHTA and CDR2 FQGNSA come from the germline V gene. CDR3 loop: CASIPPGAPSEETQYF.

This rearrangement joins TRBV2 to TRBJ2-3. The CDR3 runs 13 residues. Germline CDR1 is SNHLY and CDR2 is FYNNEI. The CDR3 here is CARYSENTDTQYF.